The clone carrying this T cell receptor beta chain was recorded a few times. The source of the sample is a study of blood T cell repertoires in COVID-19. Turning to the study itself: Collection of acute and convalescent COVID-19 samples took place in the United States, Italy and Spain.

Authors' processing steps: Reference gene primer amplification gave nucleated cell count estimates. Clones were sequenced by immunoSEQ multiplex PCR, and TCRdb holds only the in-frame ones, with some missing. D and trimming come from the DNA, and the V and J calls and clone size come from that table. The sample includes about 58,000 clones, about nine tenths seen only once; the top ten take approximately 9.2%. V lost 2 bases and J 5 bases, leaving 18 bases between the germline ends. Germline lookup yields CDR1 SGHDN and CDR2 FVKESK. This CDR3 contains 16 residues. V usage is TRBV14 and J usage is TRBJ2-5; tentatively, D is TRBD2 (5 bases). Sequencing was performed on peripheral blood. The origin of this receptor is a woman aged 70 to 79 with active COVID-19. CDR3 sequence reads: CASSQMGRLSGETQYF. In nucleotides, the CDR3 is TGTGCCAGCAGCCAAATGGGCCGACTCTCGGGGGAGACCCAGTACTTC. Complete variable domain (other parts from reference TRBV14 and TRBJ2-5): EAGVTQFPSHSVIEKGQTVTLRCDPISGHDNLYWYRRVMGKEIKFLLHFVKESKQDESGMPNNRFLAERTGGTYSTLKVQPAELEDSGVYFCASSQMGRLSGETQYFGPGTRLLVL.